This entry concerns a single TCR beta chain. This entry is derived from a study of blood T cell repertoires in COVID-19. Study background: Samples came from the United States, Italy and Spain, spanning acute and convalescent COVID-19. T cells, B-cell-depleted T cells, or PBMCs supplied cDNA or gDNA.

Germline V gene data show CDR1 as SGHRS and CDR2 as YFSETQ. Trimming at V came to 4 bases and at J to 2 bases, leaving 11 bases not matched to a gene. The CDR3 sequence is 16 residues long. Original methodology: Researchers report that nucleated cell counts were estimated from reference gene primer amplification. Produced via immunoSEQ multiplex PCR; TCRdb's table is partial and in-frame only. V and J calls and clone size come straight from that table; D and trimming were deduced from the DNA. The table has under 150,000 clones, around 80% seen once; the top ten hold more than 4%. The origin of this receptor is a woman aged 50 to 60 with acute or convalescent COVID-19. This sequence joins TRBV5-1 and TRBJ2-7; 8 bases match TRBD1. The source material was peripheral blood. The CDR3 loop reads CASSASSTGATYEQYF. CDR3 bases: TGCGCCAGCAGCGCCTCGTCGACAGGGGCCACCTACGAGCAGTACTTC.